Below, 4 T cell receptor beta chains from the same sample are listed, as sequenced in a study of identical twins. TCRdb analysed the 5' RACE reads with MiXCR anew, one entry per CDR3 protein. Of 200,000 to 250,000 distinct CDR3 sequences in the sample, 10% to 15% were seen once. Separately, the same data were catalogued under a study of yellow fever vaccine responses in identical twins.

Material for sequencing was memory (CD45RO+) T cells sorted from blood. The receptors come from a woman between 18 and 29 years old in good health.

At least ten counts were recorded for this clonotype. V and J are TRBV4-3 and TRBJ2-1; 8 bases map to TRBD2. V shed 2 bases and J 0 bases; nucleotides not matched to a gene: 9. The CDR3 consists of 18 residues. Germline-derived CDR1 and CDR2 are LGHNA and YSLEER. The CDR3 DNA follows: TGCGCCAGCAGCCAATCGGGGGGGTCAGGTAGCTCCTACAATGAGCAGTTCTTC. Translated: CASSQSGGSGSSYNEQFF.

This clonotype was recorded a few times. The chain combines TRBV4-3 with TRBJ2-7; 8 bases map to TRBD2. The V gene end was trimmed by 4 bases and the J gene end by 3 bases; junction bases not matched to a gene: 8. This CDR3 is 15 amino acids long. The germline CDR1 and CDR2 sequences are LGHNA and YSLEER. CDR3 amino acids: CASSPSSGRFYEQYF. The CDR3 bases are TGCGCCAGCAGCCCTAGCAGCGGGAGATTCTACGAGCAGTACTTC.

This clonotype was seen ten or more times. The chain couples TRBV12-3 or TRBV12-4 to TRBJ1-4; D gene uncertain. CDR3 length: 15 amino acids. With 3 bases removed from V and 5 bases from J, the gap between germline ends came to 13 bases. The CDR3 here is CASSFEGTVNEKLFF. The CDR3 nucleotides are TGTGCCAGCAGTTTCGAGGGTACAGTGAATGAAAAACTGTTTTTT.

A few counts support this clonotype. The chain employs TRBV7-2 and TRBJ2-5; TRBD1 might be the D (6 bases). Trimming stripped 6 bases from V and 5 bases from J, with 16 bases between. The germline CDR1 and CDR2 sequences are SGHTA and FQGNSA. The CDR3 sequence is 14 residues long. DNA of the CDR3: TGTGCCAGCAGTTTATCAGGGGCACGGGAGACCCAGTACTTC. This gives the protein CASSLSGARETQYF.